The source of this T cell receptor (beta chain) is a study of spatial heterogeneity in lung cancer. The CDR3 has 14 residues. V was shortened by 4 bases and J by 3 bases, with 10 bases between the two germline ends. CDR1 is MNHEY, CDR2 SVGEGT, per germline. TCRdb re-analysed the 5' RACE reads in MiXCR, keeping a single row per CDR3 protein. This sample has 45,000 to 65,000 distinct CDR3 sequences, with roughly 7% found just once. The time point denotes: blood at routine non-recurrence follow-up after resection. Sequencing was performed on whole RNA extracted from tumor and nontumor lung tissue, or from frozen PBMC, and the material was left unsorted.

The chain recombines TRBV6-2 or TRBV6-3 with TRBJ2-4, with D perhaps matching TRBD2 (6 bases). This receptor was taken from a female donor with early-stage non-small cell lung cancer. The sample in question was PBMCs, obtained at follow-up. DNA for the CDR3: TGTGCCAGCAGTTCCCGGGACTTCAAAAACATTCAGTACTTC. It encodes CASSSRDFKNIQYF.